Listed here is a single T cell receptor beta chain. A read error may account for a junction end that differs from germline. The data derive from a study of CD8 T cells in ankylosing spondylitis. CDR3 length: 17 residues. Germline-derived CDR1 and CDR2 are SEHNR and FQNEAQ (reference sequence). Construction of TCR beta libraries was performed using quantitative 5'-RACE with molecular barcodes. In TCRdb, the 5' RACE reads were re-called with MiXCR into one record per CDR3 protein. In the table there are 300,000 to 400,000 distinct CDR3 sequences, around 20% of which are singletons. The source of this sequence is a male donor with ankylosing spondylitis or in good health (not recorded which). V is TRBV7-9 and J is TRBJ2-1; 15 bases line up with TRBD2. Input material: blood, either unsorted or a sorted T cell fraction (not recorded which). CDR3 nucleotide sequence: TGTACCAGCAGCTCTCGGACTAGCGGGGGGGCCTGGAATGAGCAGTTCTTC. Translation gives CTSSSRTSGGAWNEQFF.